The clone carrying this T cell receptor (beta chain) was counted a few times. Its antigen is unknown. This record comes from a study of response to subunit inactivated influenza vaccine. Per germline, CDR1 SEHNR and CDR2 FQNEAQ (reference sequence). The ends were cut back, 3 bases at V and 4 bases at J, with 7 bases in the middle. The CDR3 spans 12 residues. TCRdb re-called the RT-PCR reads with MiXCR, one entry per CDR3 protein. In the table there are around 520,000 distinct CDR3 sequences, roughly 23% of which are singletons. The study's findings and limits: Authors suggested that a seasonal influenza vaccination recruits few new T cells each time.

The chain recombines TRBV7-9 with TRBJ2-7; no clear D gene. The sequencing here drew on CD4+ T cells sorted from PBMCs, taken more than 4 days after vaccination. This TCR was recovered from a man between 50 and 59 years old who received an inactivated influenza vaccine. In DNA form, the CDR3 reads TGTGCCAGCAGCTTTAACGGTTACGAGCAGTACTTC. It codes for CASSFNGYEQYF. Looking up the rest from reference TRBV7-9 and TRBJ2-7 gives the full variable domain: DTGVSQNPRHKITKRGQNVTFRCDPISEHNRLYWYRQTLGQGPEFLTYFQNEAQLEKSRLLSDRFSAERPKGSFSTLEIQRTEQGDSAMYLCASSFNGYEQYFGPGTRLTVT.